Here is one T cell receptor (beta chain) with its context. The sample comes from a study of blood T cells in healthy people across ages. Study summary: T cells yielded about one barcoded beta molecule per two cells through template switching.

The CDR3 has 12 amino acids. CDR1 and CDR2 (germline): KGHSH, LQKENI. V lost 3 bases to trimming and J lost 10 bases, with 11 bases between them. The second PCR ran about 6 to 12 cycles with a sample-barcoded 5' primer and J-beta primers. TCRdb passed the 5' RACE reads through MiXCR, listing each CDR3 protein once. The sample lists 920,000 or so distinct CDR3 sequences, 45% seen once, with about 19% in the top ten. The chain joins TRBV18 to TRBJ2-3; either TRBD1 or TRBD2 may supply D (5 bases each). Input material: blood. This TCR came from a woman aged 55-69 years in good health. Here the CDR3 DNA reads TGTGCCAGCTCACCCCTTGGGACGTCGCAGTATTTT. Its protein is CASSPLGTSQYF. Supplemented by reference TRBV18 and TRBJ2-3, the full variable domain reads NAGVMQNPRHLVRRRGQEARLRCSPMKGHSHVYWYRQLPEEGLKFMVYLQKENIIDESGMPKERFSAEFPKEGPSILRIQQVVRGDSAAYFCASSPLGTSQYFGPGTRLTVL.